The 29 T cell receptor beta chains below were found in one sample sequenced in a study of identical twins. TCRdb reanalysed the 5' RACE reads using MiXCR and keeps one entry per CDR3 protein. The table records 420,000 or so distinct CDR3 sequences, less than 20% of them present only once. The sequenced sample consisted of naive T cells sorted from blood. The receptors here all came from a man aged 50-59 years in good health.

This chain uses TRBV24-1 with TRBJ2-6; 8 nucleotides agree with TRBD1. From germline, CDR1 is KGHDR and CDR2 SFDVKD. The CDR3 sequence is 16 residues long. J gave up 0 bases and V 4 bases, and 1 base lay outside the gene matches. This CDR3 reads CATSDDRGSGANVLTF. CDR3 DNA sequence: TGTGCCACCAGTGACGACAGGGGCTCTGGGGCCAACGTCCTGACTTTC.

This clonotype has only a few counts. The V call is TRBV5-1, the J call TRBJ2-5; 7 bases are a match to TRBD2. CDR1 is SGHRS, CDR2 YFSETQ, per germline. J was trimmed by 1 base and V by 3 bases; bases with no gene match: 3. The CDR3 is made up of 14 amino acids. CDR3 bases: TGCGCCAGCAGCTCGGCTAGCGGCCAAGAGACCCAGTACTTC. Protein sequence: CASSSASGQETQYF.

The chain combines TRBV7-9 with TRBJ2-7; possibly TRBD2 for D (5 bases). CDR1 and CDR2 from the germline V gene are SEHNR and FQNEAQ (reference sequence). The CDR3 is 15 residues long. Trimming removed 5 bases from V and 4 bases from J, with 18 bases in between. The CDR3 sequence is CASSTRVGSSYEQYF. CDR3 coding DNA: TGTGCCAGCAGCACTAGGGTGGGAAGTTCGTACGAGCAGTACTTC. Together with reference TRBV7-9 and TRBJ2-7, the CDR3 gives the full variable domain: DTGVSQNPRHKITKRGQNVTFRCDPISEHNRLYWYRQTLGQGPEFLTYFQNEAQLEKSRLLSDRFSAERPKGSFSTLEIQRTEQGDSAMYLCASSTRVGSSYEQYFGPGTRLTVT.

This clonotype was seen at least ten times. This rearrangement joins TRBV7-8 to TRBJ1-1; D perhaps matches TRBD1 (6 bases). Germline CDR1 and CDR2: SGHVS and FQNEAQ. The V gene lost 5 bases and the J gene lost 1 base, with 14 bases spanning the gap. The CDR3 runs 15 residues. CDR3 bases: TGTGCCAGCAGCCCGTTCGACAGGCAGAACACTGAAGCTTTCTTT. It specifies CASSPFDRQNTEAFF.

This clonotype was seen ten or more times. The genes are TRBV20-1 and TRBJ2-1; D is possibly TRBD1 or TRBD2 (5 bases each). The V and J ends lost 6 bases and 4 bases respectively, with 16 bases between them. The CDR3 runs to 14 residues. The germline CDR1 and CDR2 sequences are DFQATT and SNEGSKA (reference sequence). DNA for the CDR3: TGCAGTGCCAAAGACTATGGGGGATACAATGAGCAGTTCTTC. This gives the protein CSAKDYGGYNEQFF.

The chain couples TRBV20-1 to TRBJ1-2; the match to TRBD1 covers 7 bases. V was pared by 1 base and J by 4 bases, with 6 bases of the junction left unmatched. CDR1 and CDR2 from the germline V gene are DFQATT and SNEGSKA (reference sequence). The CDR3 is 14 residues long. CDR3 protein: CSARVVRDSYGYTF. CDR3 in DNA: TGCAGTGCTAGAGTTGTCAGGGACAGCTATGGCTACACCTTC.

This chain joins TRBV27 and TRBJ2-3; D is perhaps TRBD1 or TRBD2 (5 bases each). Trimming took 10 bases from V and 2 from J, leaving 19 bases between them. The CDR3 extends over 15 amino acids. Germline CDR1 and CDR2: MNHEY and SMNVEV (reference sequence). The CDR3 protein is CATVGWDGDTDTQYF. Here the CDR3 DNA reads TGTGCCACAGTAGGATGGGACGGAGACACAGATACGCAGTATTTT.

The rearrangement joins TRBV6-2 or TRBV6-3 to TRBJ2-7; no clear D gene. The CDR3 covers 14 residues. The germline gives CDR1 MNHEY, CDR2 SVGEGT. V shed 5 bases and J shed 3 bases, with 14 bases lying between them. CDR3 DNA: TGTGCCAGCAGTCGCCGCACAGTTGACTACGAGCAGTACTTC. Translated: CASSRRTVDYEQYF.

The V and J genes are TRBV6-2 or TRBV6-3 and TRBJ2-7, with 7 bases identical to TRBD2. Germline V lookup: CDR1 MNHEY, CDR2 SVGEGT. J was trimmed by 6 bases and V by 0 bases; bases with no gene match: 11. This CDR3 spans 16 amino acids. The CDR3 is CASSYSRGGSLFEQYF. The CDR3 bases are TGTGCCAGCAGTTACTCGAGGGGCGGGAGTTTATTCGAGCAGTACTTC.

The rearrangement joins TRBV28 to TRBJ1-2; a weak D match, TRBD1 (6 bases). V was pared by 3 bases and J by 7 bases, with 12 bases between. The length of the CDR3 is 13 residues. CDR1 is MDHEN and CDR2 is SYDVKM in the germline V gene. CDR3 sequence: CASSFTGLGGYTF. The CDR3, as DNA: TGTGCCAGCAGTTTTACAGGGCTTGGTGGCTACACCTTC.

The rearrangement joins TRBV5-6 to TRBJ2-1, with 10 bases identical to TRBD1. CDR3 size: 15 residues. The V gene end was trimmed by 3 bases and the J gene end by 12 bases; junction bases not matched to a gene: 12. The germline V gene encodes CDR1 SGHDT and CDR2 YYEEEE. CDR3 sequence (DNA): TGTGCCAGCAGCTCCACCCCGGGACAGGGGAGTGGGCAGTTCTTC. Translating gives CASSSTPGQGSGQFF.

This clonotype was observed many times. V gene TRBV28 combines with J gene TRBJ2-7; tentatively, D is TRBD2 (6 bases). Looked up from germline, CDR1 is MDHEN and CDR2 is SYDVKM. This CDR3 region has 13 residues. Trimming left V 9 bases short and J 2 bases short, with 14 bases between. This chain's CDR3 is CASSAGRTYEQYF. Written as DNA, the CDR3 is TGTGCCAGTTCGGCGGGACGGACCTACGAGCAGTACTTC. The variable domain in full, with the rest retrieved from reference TRBV28 and TRBJ2-7, is DVKVTQSSRYLVKRTGEKVFLECVQDMDHENMFWYRQDPGLGLRLIYFSYDVKMKEKGDIPEGYSVSREKKERFSLILESASTNQTSMYLCASSAGRTYEQYFGPGTRLTVT.

This clonotype has just a few counts. This chain connects TRBV7-9 to TRBJ2-7; the match to TRBD1 covers 8 bases. The CDR3 is made up of 16 amino acids. J gave up 2 bases and V 4 bases, and 10 bases lay outside the gene matches. Germline V lookup: CDR1 SEHNR, CDR2 FQNEAQ (reference sequence). CDR3 amino acids: CASSSFRGREPYEQYF. In DNA, the CDR3 is TGTGCCAGCAGCTCCTTCAGGGGGCGCGAACCCTACGAGCAGTACTTC.

The chain recombines TRBV5-6 with TRBJ2-1, with unresolved D. CDR3 size: 13 residues. Germline assignment: CDR1 SGHDT and CDR2 YYEEEE. Deletions cut 0 bases from V and 9 bases from J, with 10 bases between. CDR3 sequence (DNA): TGTGCCAGCAGCTTGGGTACATTCGGTGAGCAGTTCTTC. Its protein product is CASSLGTFGEQFF.

This clonotype turned up a few times. CDR3 loop: CASSLRTGAGNTIYF. The CDR3 DNA follows: TGTGCCAGCAGCTTAAGGACGGGCGCTGGAAACACCATATATTTT. V and J are TRBV7-6 and TRBJ1-3; D is undetermined. The germline gives CDR1 SGHVS, CDR2 FNYEAQ. CDR3 length: 15 residues. Trimming took off 2 bases at V and 2 bases at J, with 10 bases between the two ends.

V usage is TRBV19 and J usage is TRBJ1-5, with 9 bases fitting TRBD1. Trimming took 7 bases from V and 3 from J; bases not matched to a gene: 7. In germline, CDR1 is LNHDA, CDR2 SQIVND (reference sequence). The CDR3 contains 15 residues. The CDR3 sequence: CASNTGQGSNQPQHF. The CDR3 nucleotides read TGTGCCAGTAACACCGGACAGGGGTCCAATCAGCCCCAGCATTTT.

This clonotype was detected ten times or more. The chain couples TRBV12-3 or TRBV12-4 to TRBJ1-4, with TRBD1 matching 10 bases. Trimming took 4 bases from V and 7 from J; bases not matched to a gene: 3. CDR3 length equals 14 residues. The CDR3 sequence: CASSSGTGVEKLFF. CDR3 DNA: TGTGCCAGCAGTTCCGGGACAGGGGTTGAAAAACTGTTTTTT.

The chain is built from TRBV20-1 and TRBJ2-1, with TRBD2 as a possible D gene (5 bases). Germline CDR1 DFQATT, CDR2 SNEGSKA (reference sequence). The V end lost 5 bases, the J end lost 4 bases, and 21 bases lay between the germline ends. The CDR3 consists of 16 residues. CDR3 sequence: CSASMEPGYSYNEQFF. The CDR3 DNA is TGCAGTGCTTCTATGGAACCGGGATACTCATACAATGAGCAGTTCTTC.

The rearrangement uses TRBV20-1 and TRBJ2-1; 11 positions match TRBD2. CDR3 length: 19 residues. Germline values: CDR1 DFQATT, CDR2 SNEGSKA (reference sequence). V lost 5 bases and J lost 2; bases outside the gene matches: 17. CDR3 DNA: TGCAGTGCTTTGCCGGGACTAGCGGTAGAGGGCACACCCTACAATGAGCAGTTCTTC. This encodes CSALPGLAVEGTPYNEQFF.

This clonotype was observed at least ten times. The chain is built from TRBV5-1 and TRBJ2-2; weak D call: TRBD2 (6 bases). Germline CDR1 is SGHRS and CDR2 is YFSETQ. V was trimmed by 2 bases and J by 4 bases, leaving 9 bases between them. CDR3 length: 14 amino acids. CDR3 bases: TGCGCCAGCAGCTTTAGCGGAGCCACCGGGGAGCTGTTTTTT. Residues: CASSFSGATGELFF.

There are many counts of this clonotype. The V call is TRBV12-3 or TRBV12-4, the J call TRBJ2-7, with D perhaps matching TRBD1 (6 bases). V was trimmed by 10 bases and J by 6 bases, leaving 19 bases between them. CDR3 length: 13 residues. The CDR3 DNA follows: TGTGCCACCGCGTGGGGGCAGTCGGGCGAGCAGTACTTC. As protein: CATAWGQSGEQYF.

The chain carries TRBV25-1 and TRBJ1-1; maybe TRBD1 (5 bases). This CDR3 region has 13 residues. Germline CDR1 reads MGHDK; CDR2 reads SYGVNS. V lost 6 bases and J lost 3, with 11 bases in between. As DNA, the CDR3 is TGTGCCAGCAGGGGCAGGGCGGACACTGAAGCTTTCTTT. Its protein is CASRGRADTEAFF.

This chain joins TRBV10-3 and TRBJ2-2; D ambiguous. Germline lookup yields CDR1 ENHRY and CDR2 SYGVKD. The CDR3 sequence is 14 residues long. V gave up 5 bases and J gave up 5 bases, with 12 bases separating them. CDR3 in DNA: TGTGCCATCAGTTTCAGAGATGATACCGGGGAGCTGTTTTTT. Protein sequence: CAISFRDDTGELFF.

This clonotype was detected ten times or more. This chain connects TRBV24-1 to TRBJ2-7; D possibly uses TRBD1 or TRBD2 (6 bases each). Germline V gene lookup returns CDR1 KGHDR and CDR2 SFDVKD. V was pared by 9 bases and J by 0 bases, with 11 bases between. This CDR3 has 13 amino acids. CDR3 nucleotide sequence: TGTGCCACCGGCGGGGACAACTCCTACGAGCAGTACTTC. This gives the protein CATGGDNSYEQYF.

This clonotype was detected many times. The rearrangement links TRBV4-3 to TRBJ1-1, with D possibly TRBD1 on 5 matching bases. V gave up 1 base and J gave up 4 bases, with 13 bases separating them. The length of the CDR3 is 15 residues. Germline values: CDR1 LGHNA, CDR2 YSLEER. CDR3 sequence: CASSQASRGVTEAFF. CDR3 coding DNA: TGCGCCAGCAGCCAAGCGTCGAGGGGTGTCACTGAAGCTTTCTTT.

The chain couples TRBV7-9 to TRBJ1-1, with D unresolved. The V gene lost 3 bases and the J gene lost 0 bases, with 17 bases spanning the gap. Germline CDR1 SEHNR, CDR2 FQNEAQ (reference sequence). The CDR3 totals 17 residues. CDR3 bases: TGTGCCAGCAGCTTTGTTTTGTTAGGGAGGTTGAACACTGAAGCTTTCTTT. Its protein product is CASSFVLLGRLNTEAFF.

The chain links TRBV20-1 to TRBJ1-5; 7 bases align to TRBD1. The CDR3 loop spans 14 amino acids. Germline CDR1 and CDR2: DFQATT and SNEGSKA (reference sequence). The V gene end was trimmed by 6 bases and the J gene end by 1 base; junction bases not matched to a gene: 6. The CDR3 DNA reads TGCAGTGCCAAGACAGGGTGGAGCAATCAGCCCCAGCATTTT. It encodes CSAKTGWSNQPQHF.

This chain joins TRBV12-3 or TRBV12-4 and TRBJ2-7; TRBD1 is a possible D gene (5 bases). This CDR3 spans 13 amino acids. Trimming removed 3 bases at V and 6 bases at J, with 12 bases between. The CDR3 loop is CASSFGTTGEQYF. CDR3 bases: TGTGCCAGCAGTTTCGGTACCACAGGCGAGCAGTACTTC.

The genes are TRBV6-2 or TRBV6-3 and TRBJ2-1, with D maybe TRBD1 (7 bases). The V and J ends lost 4 bases and 2 bases respectively, with 12 bases between them. The CDR3 is 15 amino acids. Germline CDR1 reads MNHEY; CDR2 reads SVGEGT. The DNA for the CDR3 is TGTGCCAGCAGTTGGAGCAGGGGGGCCTACAATGAGCAGTTCTTC. It specifies CASSWSRGAYNEQFF.